These T cell receptor beta chains were read from a single sample in a study of chemoradiotherapy in HPV16-positive cancers. This table comes from immunoSEQ multiplex PCR, and its TCRdb copy is limited to in-frame clones, with some not included. The sample has 800 to 950 clones, 76% seen once. The material was tumor tissue, obtained from a patient who underwent chemoradiotherapy. The receptors were gathered from a human donor with HPV-associated anogenital cancer. CDR3s include the opening cysteine and the closing phenylalanine or tryptophan. A D gene is named only where the DNA matches it firmly. The listing skips clone size in some rows; elsewhere it reads once, few, many or a size class.

>TRBV5-1|.|.|TRBJ1-5
TGCGCCAGCAGCTTGGAAGGTTCCAATCAGCCCCAGCATTTT
CASSLEGSNQPQHF
>TRBV27|TRBD1|once|TRBJ1-3
TGTGCCAGCTGGGCGACAGGGTCCGGAAACACCATATATTTT
CASWATGSGNTIYF
>TRBV5-6|.|large|TRBJ2-7
TGTGCCAGCAGCTCTACACCGCTCGGGGAGCAGTACTTC
CASSSTPLGEQYF
>TRBV5-1|.|few|TRBJ1-1
TGCGCCAGCAGCTTGGGGGTCTTACGGGGCCAAAGAGACACTGAAGCTTTCTTT
CASSLGVLRGQRDTEAFF
>TRBV7-3|.|.|TRBJ1-4
TGTGCCAGCAGCTTAGGGGGGGGCACTAATGAAAAACTGTTTTTT
CASSLGGGTNEKLFF
>TRBV5-6|.|.|TRBJ2-1
TGTGCCAGCAGCATAGCTAGAGAGCAGTTCTTC
CASSIAREQFF
>TRBV5-1|TRBD1|.|TRBJ1-1
TGCGCCAGCAGCTTGCGACAGGGGGCGGGGAACACTGAAGCTTTCTTT
CASSLRQGAGNTEAFF
>TRBV4-2|TRBD1|few|TRBJ2-5
TGTGCCAGCAGCCAAGAATGGCCAGGGGGCAGCGAGACCCAGTACTTC
CASSQEWPGGSETQYF
>TRBV5-1|TRBD1|.|TRBJ2-7
TGCGCCAGCAGCTTGTCCGGGACAGGGGACTACGAGCAGTACTTC
CASSLSGTGDYEQYF
>TRBV7-9|TRBD2|few|TRBJ2-1
TGTGCCAGCGGACTAGCGGGGTCCTACAATGAGCAGTTCTTC
CASGLAGSYNEQFF
>TRBV7-3|TRBD2|.|TRBJ2-5
TGTGCCAGCAGCTTTCAAGCGGGGGGGCGGGAGACCCAGTACTTC
CASSFQAGGRETQYF
>TRBV4-1|.|.|TRBJ1-4
TGCGCCAGCAGCCAACTGACAGCGATCGATGAAAAACTGTTTTTT
CASSQLTAIDEKLFF
>TRBV5-1|TRBD1|once|TRBJ1-6
TGCGCCAGCAGCTTAGGGGACAGTCCCTCCTATAATTCACCCCTCCACTTT
CASSLGDSPSYNSPLHF
>TRBV4-1|.|large|TRBJ2-7
TGCGCCAGCAGCGAGCCGGGCCGCTACGAGCAGTACTTC
CASSEPGRYEQYF
>TRBV30|.|.|TRBJ1-5
TGTGCCTGGAGTCGGGGGGCCAATCAGCCCCAGCATTTT
CAWSRGANQPQHF
>TRBV4-1|.|.|TRBJ2-3
TGCGCCAGCAGCCCGGGACTATCTGGGGGCGCAGATACGCAGTATTTT
CASSPGLSGGADTQYF
>TRBV5-5|.|.|TRBJ1-2
TGTGCCAGCAGCCGGGACTTCTATGGCTACACCTTC
CASSRDFYGYTF
>TRBV6-4|.|once|TRBJ2-7
TGTGCCAGCAGCTGGCCGGGCCGAGAACGCCACGAGCAGTACTTC
CASSWPGRERHEQYF
>TRBV2|TRBD2|.|TRBJ2-1
TGTGCCAGCAAGGGACTAGCGGGGGGCTCCTACAATGAGCAGTTCTTC
CASKGLAGGSYNEQFF
>TRBV7-2|.|few|TRBJ1-1
TGTGCCAGCAGCTTAAGATGGAACACTGAAGCTTTCTTT
CASSLRWNTEAFF
>TRBV6-1|.|.|TRBJ1-6
TGTGCCAGCGGGGCAGGGAATTCACCCCTCCACTTT
CASGAGNSPLHF
>TRBV5-8|TRBD1|.|TRBJ1-1
TGTGCCAGCAGCTTGGGGGTAGACAGGGTGGGTACTGAAGCTTTCTTT
CASSLGVDRVGTEAFF
>TRBV2|.|.|TRBJ2-5
TGTGCCAGCAGTGTTAAGGGGGGGGAGACCCAGTACTTC
CASSVKGGETQYF
>TRBV9|TRBD2|few|TRBJ2-1
TGTGCCAGCAGCTACCCACTAGCGGGGGGCCTAAACAATGAGCAGTTCTTC
CASSYPLAGGLNNEQFF
>TRBV5-1|TRBD2|.|TRBJ2-2
TGCGCCAGCAGCTTCCCGGCGGGGGGGATGAACACCGGGGAGCTGTTTTTT
CASSFPAGGMNTGELFF
>TRBV6-6|.|.|TRBJ1-3
TGTGCCAGCATTCAAGACTTTGTCTCTGGAAACACCATATATTTT
CASIQDFVSGNTIYF
>TRBV5-6|TRBD1|.|TRBJ1-4
TGTGCCAGCAGCTCCCGTGCCAGGGGGCTTGGTGAAAAACTGTTTTTT
CASSSRARGLGEKLFF
>TRBV4-3|.|.|TRBJ2-3
TGCGCCAGCAGCCGAGACGGAACTAGCACAGATACGCAGTATTTT
CASSRDGTSTDTQYF
>TRBV5-5|.|.|TRBJ2-1
TGTGCCAGCAGCTTGGCGGGGGAAAGGAACTACAATGAGCAGTTCTTC
CASSLAGERNYNEQFF
>TRBV7-2|TRBD1|.|TRBJ1-2
TGTGCCAGCAGCCTCGGACAGGGGTTAGCTAACTATGGCTACACCTTC
CASSLGQGLANYGYTF
>TRBV21-1|.|.|TRBJ2-1
TGTGCCAGCAGTGGACTAGCGGGGACAAACAATGAGCAGTTCTTC
CASSGLAGTNNEQFF
>TRBV5-4|.|few|TRBJ2-5
TGTGCCAGCAGCCTCCGTGCCGGGCAAGAGACCCAGTACTTC
CASSLRAGQETQYF
>TRBV4-2|.|.|TRBJ2-1
TGTGCCAGCAGCCAAGATGTCATGCGGGACAATGAGCAGTTCTTC
CASSQDVMRDNEQFF
>TRBV5-1|.|few|TRBJ1-1
TGCGCCAGCAGCTTGAGCAGGCAAGGTGAAGCTTTCTTT
CASSLSRQGEAFF
>TRBV19|TRBD1|.|TRBJ2-7
TGTGCCAGTAGTACCGATGGGATCCGGGACAGGAAGTACTTC
CASSTDGIRDRKYF
>TRBV7-2|.|.|TRBJ2-7
TGTGCCAGCAGCCCACAAAAAGGACCCTACGAGCAGTACTTC
CASSPQKGPYEQYF
>TRBV27|.|few|TRBJ1-2
TGTGCCAGCAGTCCTAGGAGGCAGACCTCCTATGGCTACACCTTC
CASSPRRQTSYGYTF
>TRBV7-9|TRBD1|.|TRBJ2-1
TGTGCCAGCAGCTCGGGGACAGGGGAATCCTACAATGAGCAGTTCTTC
CASSSGTGESYNEQFF
>TRBV10-3|.|.|TRBJ2-7
TGTGCCATTGGACACCACAGCTCCTACGAGCAGTACTTC
CAIGHHSSYEQYF
>TRBV18|.|.|TRBJ1-1
TGTGCCAGCTCACCAGACATCATCATGAACACTGAAGCTTTCTTT
CASSPDIIMNTEAFF
>TRBV4-1|.|.|TRBJ1-5
TGCGCCAGCAGCCTCGGGACTCAACTTTATAGCAATCAGCCCCAGCATTTT
CASSLGTQLYSNQPQHF
>TRBV7-2|TRBD1|few|TRBJ1-5
TGTGCCAGCAGCCCGGGACAGGGGTTGCCCCAGCATTTT
CASSPGQGLPQHF
>TRBV7-8|TRBD1|.|TRBJ1-4
TGTGCCAGCAGCTCCCGGGACAGGGAAGGAGGGGAAAAACTGTTTTTT
CASSSRDREGGEKLFF
>TRBV6-6|.|.|TRBJ2-6
TGTGCCACTACTACCGGGGCCAACGTCCTGACTTTC
CATTTGANVLTF
>TRBV6-5|.|few|TRBJ2-1
TGTGCCAGCAGTTACTCAGGCCCAAGGGGTGAGCAGTTCTTC
CASSYSGPRGEQFF
>TRBV11-2|TRBD2|.|TRBJ2-3
TGTGCCAGCAGCTGGACTAGCGGGGGAGTCACAGATACGCAGTATTTT
CASSWTSGGVTDTQYF